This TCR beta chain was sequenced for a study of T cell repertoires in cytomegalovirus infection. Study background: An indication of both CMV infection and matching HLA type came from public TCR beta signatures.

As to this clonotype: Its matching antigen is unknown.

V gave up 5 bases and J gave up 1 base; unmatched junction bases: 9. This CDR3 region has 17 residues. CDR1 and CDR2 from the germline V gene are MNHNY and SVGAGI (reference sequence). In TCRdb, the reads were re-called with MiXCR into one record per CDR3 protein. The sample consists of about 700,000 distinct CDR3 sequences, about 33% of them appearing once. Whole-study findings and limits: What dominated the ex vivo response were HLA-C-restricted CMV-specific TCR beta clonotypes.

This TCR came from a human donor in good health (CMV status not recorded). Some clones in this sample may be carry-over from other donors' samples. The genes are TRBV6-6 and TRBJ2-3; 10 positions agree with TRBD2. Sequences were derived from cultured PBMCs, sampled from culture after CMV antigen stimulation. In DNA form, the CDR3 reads TGTGCCAGCAGTCAACCCCTTCTAGCGGGAGGCACAGATACGCAGTATTTT. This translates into CASSQPLLAGGTDTQYF.